The rows below give T cell receptor beta chains drawn from one sample of a study of shared clonotypes between healthy human individuals. TCRdb keeps only in-frame clones here, not all; method: immunoSEQ multiplex PCR. The table has millions of clones, approximately 92% seen once. The sequenced material came from naive CD4+ T cells sorted from blood. These receptors were collected from a man between 18 and 29 years old in good health. The CDR3 runs from the conserved cysteine through the conserved F or W. Each record gives: V gene, J gene, D gene, clone size, CDR3 DNA, CDR3 protein. A D gene is named only where the DNA matches it firmly. Only some rows state a clone size, as once, few, many or a class for expanded clones.

TRBV28	TRBJ2-6	NA	NA	TGTGCCAGCAGTTTTGGTCGGGGGTTTGTATTCTCTGGGGCCAACGTCCTGACTTTC	CASSFGRGFVFSGANVLTF
TRBV4-1	TRBJ1-4	TRBD1	NA	TGCGCCAGCAGCCAAGGTCGGGACAGCAATGAAAAACTGTTTTTT	CASSQGRDSNEKLFF
TRBV7-8	TRBJ2-5	NA	NA	TGTGCCAGCAGCTTAGTGGGGCCCTACCAAGAGACCCAGTACTTC	CASSLVGPYQETQYF
TRBV11-2	TRBJ2-7	TRBD1	NA	TGTGCCAGCAGGGAGGGACAGGGGCATTACTACGAGCAGTACTTC	CASREGQGHYYEQYF
TRBV6-4	TRBJ1-2	NA	NA	TGTGCCAGCAGTGACCTGGGGTCGGCGGGCTACACCTTC	CASSDLGSAGYTF
TRBV6-5	TRBJ2-2	TRBD2	NA	TGTGCCAGCAGCTTTTTGCGGGGGGCCACCGGGGAGCTGTTTTTT	CASSFLRGATGELFF
TRBV5-1	TRBJ1-6	NA	NA	TGCGCCAGCAGGGGCAGCGCGGAATATAATTCACCCCTCCACTTT	CASRGSAEYNSPLHF
TRBV6-6	TRBJ1-2	TRBD1	NA	TGTGCCAGCAGTTACCCCGGACAGGGCGGCAATGGCTACACCTTC	CASSYPGQGGNGYTF
TRBV6-6	TRBJ2-5	TRBD1	NA	TGTGCCAGCAGTCGCAGGGGGAGCGAAGAGACCCAGTACTTC	CASSRRGSEETQYF
TRBV5-4	TRBJ2-5	NA	NA	TGTGCCAGCAGCTTGGAGAAGCAAGAGACCCAGTACTTC	CASSLEKQETQYF
TRBV5-6	TRBJ2-3	TRBD1	NA	TGTGCCAGCAGCTATGTATGGCAGGGGGCTACTTTCACAGATACGCAGTATTTT	CASSYVWQGATFTDTQYF
TRBV28	TRBJ1-5	TRBD1	NA	TGTGCCAGCAGTTTGCCGGGACAGGGTTTTGCTCAGCCCCAGCATTTT	CASSLPGQGFAQPQHF
TRBV18	TRBJ2-6	NA	NA	TGTGCCAGCTCACAGTCAGGATTCTCTGGGGCCAACGTCCTGACTTTC	CASSQSGFSGANVLTF
TRBV23-1	TRBJ2-7	NA	NA	TGCGCCAGCAGTCAACCCTTTTGCCCTGACAGATTTAACGAGCAGTACTTC	CASSQPFCPDRFNEQYF
TRBV9	TRBJ2-1	NA	NA	TGTGCCAGCAGCGTAGGGGAACCCTCCCATGAGCAGTTCTTC	CASSVGEPSHEQFF
TRBV25-1	TRBJ2-2	TRBD1	NA	TGTGCCAGCACCCCAAGGGGGCGGTCGGTCGGGGAGCTGTTCTTT	CASTPRGRSVGELFF
TRBV10-1	TRBJ2-3	TRBD1	once	TGCGCCAGCAGGCCCCTGACAGGGACGGGTGATACGCAGTATTTT	CASRPLTGTGDTQYF
TRBV5-1	TRBJ2-3	NA	NA	TGCGCCAGCAGCTTGGAACGGTTGGGAGATACGCAGTATTTT	CASSLERLGDTQYF
TRBV9	TRBJ2-3	NA	NA	TGTGCCAGCAGCTCCCTCCCAGCCATCACAGATACGCAGTATTTT	CASSSLPAITDTQYF
TRBV28	TRBJ1-5	TRBD1	NA	TGTGCCAGCGAGAAGGGGACAGTCTTCAATCAGCCCCAGCATTTT	CASEKGTVFNQPQHF